Listed below are T cell receptor beta chains from one sample, sequenced in a study of OX40 agonist ivuxolimab in advanced cancers. Sequenced by immunoSEQ multiplex PCR; TCRdb stores in-frame clones only, minus some. The profile shows about 42,000 clones, 70% to 85% of them singletons. This material consisted of CD4+ or CD8+ T cells sorted from blood, taken in a trial of the OX40 agonist ivuxolimab. These TCRs come from an adult with an advanced solid tumor such as melanoma, head and neck, liver or kidney cancer. Both conserved end residues are part of each CDR3. A D gene is named only where the DNA matches it firmly. Rows give clone size only sometimes, using once, few, many, or a class for an expanded clone.

v_gene: TRBV7-8; d_gene: .; abundance: .; CDR3aa: CASSLFGVARATYEQYF
v_gene: TRBV6-1; d_gene: TRBD1; abundance: .; CDR3aa: CASSEVSGQGIDEQFF
v_gene: TRBV7-3; d_gene: .; abundance: .; CDR3aa: CASSFGGAVNNEQFF
v_gene: TRBV5-8; d_gene: .; abundance: once; CDR3aa: CASSPTGWRLTDTQYF
v_gene: TRBV28; d_gene: .; abundance: .; CDR3aa: CASSPLREPGELFF
v_gene: TRBV29-1; d_gene: TRBD1; abundance: .; CDR3aa: CSVGTGAAYGYTF
v_gene: TRBV28; d_gene: TRBD1; abundance: .; CDR3aa: CASSPGTASYEQYF
v_gene: TRBV6-1; d_gene: .; abundance: .; CDR3aa: CASSGHRAGANYGYTF
v_gene: TRBV19; d_gene: TRBD1; abundance: once; CDR3aa: CASRRPGGTNEKLFF
v_gene: TRBV28; d_gene: .; abundance: .; CDR3aa: CASSARGTLAYEQYF
v_gene: TRBV4-3; d_gene: .; abundance: once; CDR3aa: CASSQAEGEKLFF
v_gene: TRBV5-1; d_gene: .; abundance: .; CDR3aa: CASSLSVGDTQYF
v_gene: TRBV7-3; d_gene: .; abundance: .; CDR3aa: CASSSSGAGELFF
v_gene: TRBV18; d_gene: .; abundance: .; CDR3aa: CASSPDFGQTSNYGYTF
v_gene: TRBV11-3; d_gene: .; abundance: .; CDR3aa: CASSLERASYNEQFF
v_gene: TRBV5-6; d_gene: .; abundance: .; CDR3aa: CASSLGVGGYTF
v_gene: TRBV11-2; d_gene: .; abundance: large; CDR3aa: CASSLGAGFGYTF
v_gene: TRBV13; d_gene: TRBD2; abundance: .; CDR3aa: CASSSGLATDSGANVLTF
v_gene: TRBV7-9; d_gene: .; abundance: once; CDR3aa: CASSVGGWNQPQHF
v_gene: TRBV11-1; d_gene: .; abundance: few; CDR3aa: CASSLGQGSGYTF
v_gene: TRBV10-3; d_gene: .; abundance: once; CDR3aa: CAISDLRSGANVLTF
v_gene: TRBV18; d_gene: .; abundance: .; CDR3aa: CASSPLRSENYEQYF
v_gene: TRBV5-5; d_gene: .; abundance: .; CDR3aa: CASSLGFWETQYF
v_gene: TRBV11-1; d_gene: .; abundance: few; CDR3aa: CASSLEFGSRPYEQYF
v_gene: TRBV27; d_gene: TRBD1; abundance: .; CDR3aa: CASSFMMRTGRHYEQYF
v_gene: TRBV5-4; d_gene: TRBD1; abundance: .; CDR3aa: CASSSGGTGGYEQYF
v_gene: TRBV5-5; d_gene: TRBD1; abundance: .; CDR3aa: CASSWGTGGAYEQYF
v_gene: TRBV29-1; d_gene: .; abundance: .; CDR3aa: CSVEGSTWGYTF
v_gene: TRBV19; d_gene: .; abundance: .; CDR3aa: CASSIDRVAEAFF
v_gene: TRBV5-4; d_gene: .; abundance: .; CDR3aa: CASSQDHGSFYEQYF
v_gene: TRBV6-6; d_gene: .; abundance: once; CDR3aa: CASSYSSGRRQPQHF
v_gene: TRBV5-5; d_gene: .; abundance: .; CDR3aa: CASSLAPGQEQYF
v_gene: TRBV9; d_gene: .; abundance: .; CDR3aa: CASKGQGYTF
v_gene: TRBV27; d_gene: .; abundance: .; CDR3aa: CASSHGGVETQYF
v_gene: TRBV4-1; d_gene: .; abundance: once; CDR3aa: CASSQDRDTYNEQFF
v_gene: TRBV25-1; d_gene: TRBD1; abundance: .; CDR3aa: CATGQGAYEQYF
v_gene: TRBV27; d_gene: TRBD1; abundance: .; CDR3aa: CASRMDRGLWNIQYF
v_gene: TRBV4-1; d_gene: .; abundance: .; CDR3aa: CASSQAPSVVDEQFF
v_gene: TRBV6-1; d_gene: TRBD1; abundance: .; CDR3aa: CASSPRTGRFTEAFF
v_gene: TRBV7-2; d_gene: TRBD1; abundance: .; CDR3aa: CASSRQGLAQPNTEAFF
v_gene: TRBV7-6; d_gene: .; abundance: once; CDR3aa: CASSLQYQETQYF
v_gene: TRBV7-8; d_gene: .; abundance: .; CDR3aa: CASSPWVGGELFF
v_gene: TRBV9; d_gene: .; abundance: .; CDR3aa: CASSVESTQYF
v_gene: TRBV28; d_gene: TRBD2; abundance: .; CDR3aa: CASRGGAHTGELFF
v_gene: TRBV5-6; d_gene: .; abundance: .; CDR3aa: CASSLQANYGYTF
v_gene: TRBV9; d_gene: TRBD2; abundance: few; CDR3aa: CASSPRLALDEQFF
v_gene: TRBV7-2; d_gene: .; abundance: few; CDR3aa: CASSPGLMNSPLHF
v_gene: TRBV27; d_gene: .; abundance: .; CDR3aa: CASSLSAGSGELFF
v_gene: TRBV19; d_gene: TRBD2; abundance: .; CDR3aa: CASSSRFVDGGGVWQFF
v_gene: TRBV5-5; d_gene: .; abundance: .; CDR3aa: CASIGHNEQFF
v_gene: TRBV5-6; d_gene: TRBD2; abundance: few; CDR3aa: CASSPGLAQDEQYF
v_gene: TRBV7-9; d_gene: TRBD1; abundance: .; CDR3aa: CASSLTQGAEAFF